The next 13 T cell receptor beta chains were all read from a single sample in a study of blood T cell repertoires in COVID-19. The repertoire was sequenced with immunoSEQ multiplex PCR; TCRdb's copy has only in-frame clones and lacks some. The sample holds 90,000 to 100,000 clones, around nine tenths seen once. Sequencing used peripheral blood. These receptors all come from a woman aged 55-69 years with COVID-19, enrolled during active disease.

The rearrangement links TRBV6-1 to TRBJ1-2, with D maybe TRBD1 (5 bases). Germline-derived CDR1 and CDR2 are MNHNS and SASEGT. The V end lost 2 bases, the J end lost 0 bases, and 10 bases lay between the germline ends. CDR3 size: 15 residues. DNA of the CDR3: TGTGCCAGCAGTGAACCTTACAGGACTAACTATGGCTACACCTTC. Translated, it gives CASSEPYRTNYGYTF.

This sequence joins TRBV2 and TRBJ2-3; 7 positions agree with TRBD2. This CDR3 comprises 14 residues. Trimming removed 9 bases from V and 3 bases from J; junction bases left unmatched: 9. Germline CDR1 reads SNHLY; CDR2 reads FYNNEI. Written as DNA, the CDR3 is TGTGCCAGTAGAGGGCAGGGAGGGACAGATACGCAGTATTTT. Translating gives CASRGQGGTDTQYF.

In regard to this clone: One end of the junction is discordant with germline, which a read error may explain. The rearrangement uses TRBV27 and TRBJ1-5; TRBD1 matches at 8 bases. Germline CDR1 and CDR2: MNHEY and SMNVEV (reference sequence). This CDR3 is built from 14 residues. DNA for the CDR3: TGTGCCAGCAGTGTATCAGGGGGCGGTCAGCCCCAGCATTTT. It is translated as CASSVSGGGQPQHF.

V gene TRBV27 combines with J gene TRBJ2-5; TRBD2 aligns across 7 bases. V shed 5 bases and J 5 bases; nucleotides not matched to a gene: 5. CDR3 length: 13 residues. Germline V gene lookup returns CDR1 MNHEY and CDR2 SMNVEV (reference sequence). CDR3 loop: CASSQSGAETQYF. The CDR3 DNA reads TGTGCCAGCAGTCAAAGCGGGGCCGAGACCCAGTACTTC.

A single count supports this clone. V and J are TRBV4-1 and TRBJ2-3, with 10 bases fitting TRBD1. This CDR3 is 16 amino acids long. V was clipped by 2 bases and J by 2 bases; unmatched bases: 4. CDR1 is MGHRA and CDR2 is YSYEKL in the germline V gene. CDR3 sequence: CASSQRQGALTDTQYF. Written as DNA, the CDR3 is TGCGCCAGCAGCCAAAGACAGGGGGCTCTCACAGATACGCAGTATTTT.

This chain joins TRBV4-1 and TRBJ1-2; weak D call: TRBD1 (6 bases). Trimming removed 2 bases at V and 6 bases at J, with 13 bases between. This CDR3 has 14 residues. The germline V gene has CDR1 MGHRA and CDR2 YSYEKL. The CDR3 DNA reads as TGCGCCAGCAGCCAAAACAGGGTGTCGGATGGCTACACCTTC. Amino acid sequence: CASSQNRVSDGYTF.

This chain joins TRBV25-1 and TRBJ2-7; 10 nucleotides agree with TRBD1. Germline lookup yields CDR1 MGHDK and CDR2 SYGVNS. There are 11 residues in the CDR3. The V and J ends lost 8 bases and 5 bases, in that order; junction bases with no gene match: 0. Written as DNA, the CDR3 is TGTGCCAGCGGACAGGGGGACGAGCAGTACTTC. Translating gives CASGQGDEQYF.

This clone was seen a handful of times. The chain carries TRBV5-1 and TRBJ2-7, with D possibly being TRBD1 (6 bases). There are 13 residues in the CDR3. Germline V gene sequence: CDR1 SGHRS, CDR2 YFSETQ. Trimming cost V 7 bases and J 1 base, with 12 bases left between them. CDR3 residues: CASGRDISYEQYF. CDR3 nucleotides: TGCGCCAGCGGCCGGGACATATCCTACGAGCAGTACTTC.

J is TRBJ2-7 and V is TRBV6-5, with D possibly TRBD2 on 7 matching bases. V was cut by 0 bases and J by 2 bases, with 11 bases left in between. The CDR3 loop spans 15 amino acids. The V gene's germline CDR1 is MNHEY and CDR2 SVGAGI. CDR3 sequence reads: CASSYSLGGAYEQYF. The CDR3 region has the DNA TGTGCCAGCAGTTACTCGTTAGGGGGGGCCTACGAGCAGTACTTC.

V is TRBV2 and J is TRBJ2-7, with 7 positions matching TRBD1. The junction had 10 bases not matched to a gene; V was cut back by 11 bases and J by 0 bases. This CDR3 has 14 residues. Germline assignment: CDR1 SNHLY and CDR2 FYNNEI. CDR3: CAGNRDSVSYEQYF. Here the CDR3 DNA reads TGTGCCGGGAACCGGGACAGCGTCTCCTACGAGCAGTACTTC.

The J gene is TRBJ1-4, the V gene TRBV7-9; D not certain. Germline loops: CDR1 SEHNR, CDR2 FQNEAQ (reference sequence). V was pared by 5 bases and J by 0 bases, with 10 bases between. This CDR3 is built from 15 residues. CDR3 coding DNA: TGTGCCAGCAGCCCCGACGGAGCAACTAATGAAAAACTGTTTTTT. It encodes CASSPDGATNEKLFF.

The rearrangement links TRBV24-1 to TRBJ2-1; 8 nucleotides match TRBD1. Unmatched junction bases numbered 4, after V lost 4 bases and J lost 6 bases. The CDR3 sequence is 14 residues long. Germline V gene data show CDR1 as KGHDR and CDR2 as SFDVKD. CDR3 sequence (DNA): TGTGCCACCAGTGACTCGGACAGGGTCAATGAGCAGTTCTTC. Its protein product is CATSDSDRVNEQFF.

The chain employs TRBV12-3 or TRBV12-4 and TRBJ1-5; D gene unclear. The CDR3 extends over 12 amino acids. Trimming pared 3 bases from V and 13 bases from J, leaving 13 bases between. The CDR3 DNA sequence: TGTGCCAGCAGTTTCGGTCGGGGTCCTCAGCATTTT. Its translation: CASSFGRGPQHF.